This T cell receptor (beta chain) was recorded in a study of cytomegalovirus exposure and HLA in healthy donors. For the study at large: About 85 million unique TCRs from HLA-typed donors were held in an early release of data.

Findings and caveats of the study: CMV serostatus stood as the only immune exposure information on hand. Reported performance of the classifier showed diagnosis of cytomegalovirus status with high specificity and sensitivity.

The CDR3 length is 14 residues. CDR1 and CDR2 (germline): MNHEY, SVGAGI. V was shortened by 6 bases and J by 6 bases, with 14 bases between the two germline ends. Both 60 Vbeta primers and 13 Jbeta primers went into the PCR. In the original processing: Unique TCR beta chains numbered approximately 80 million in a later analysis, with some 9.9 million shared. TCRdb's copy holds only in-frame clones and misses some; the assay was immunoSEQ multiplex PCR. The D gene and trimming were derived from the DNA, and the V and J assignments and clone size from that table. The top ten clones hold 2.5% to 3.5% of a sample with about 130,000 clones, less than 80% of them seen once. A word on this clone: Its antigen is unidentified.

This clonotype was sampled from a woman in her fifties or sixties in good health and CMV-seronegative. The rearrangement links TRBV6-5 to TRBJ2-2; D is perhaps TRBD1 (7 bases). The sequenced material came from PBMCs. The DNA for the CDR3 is TGTGCCAGCAGGTCAGGGGGGCGCGCCGGGGAGCTGTTTTTT. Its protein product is CASRSGGRAGELFF.